Presented here are 28 T cell receptor beta chains from one specimen sequenced in a study of blood T cell repertoires in COVID-19. Some clones are missing from TCRdb's copy, which holds only in-frame ones; the method was immunoSEQ multiplex PCR. Of some 220,000 clones listed, 65% to 85% are singletons. Sequenced input: peripheral blood. The receptors were gathered from a woman aged 30 to 39 who had recovered from COVID-19.

The rearrangement joins TRBV28 to TRBJ2-2, with 8 bases identical to TRBD1. V was pared by 4 bases and J by 5 bases, with 3 bases of the junction left unmatched. Germline CDR1 reads MDHEN; CDR2 reads SYDVKM. This CDR3 spans 14 amino acids. CDR3 in DNA: TGTGCCAGCAGTTATACAGGGGGGACCGGGGAGCTGTTTTTT. Translation: CASSYTGGTGELFF.

The chain uses TRBV6-6 and TRBJ2-1; no definite D call. The CDR3 runs to 15 residues. Germline V lookup: CDR1 MNHNY, CDR2 SVGAGI (reference sequence). V was pared by 5 bases and J by 4 bases, with 15 bases between. CDR3 DNA sequence: TGTGCCAGCAGTCCTGGCCCACCATCATACAATGAGCAGTTCTTC. Its protein product is CASSPGPPSYNEQFF.

The chain combines TRBV11-2 with TRBJ2-5; D is perhaps TRBD1 (5 bases). Germline CDR1 is SGHAT and CDR2 is FQNNGV. V lost 6 bases and J lost 5, with 19 bases in between. The CDR3 covers 15 residues. The CDR3 region is CASRPVGVKGETQYF. DNA of the CDR3: TGTGCCAGCAGACCCGTGGGCGTCAAGGGGGAGACCCAGTACTTC.

This rearrangement joins TRBV2 to TRBJ2-3, with D maybe TRBD2 (7 bases). Germline CDR1 is SNHLY and CDR2 is FYNNEI. The CDR3 totals 13 residues. Trimming pared 6 bases from V and 7 bases from J, leaving 14 bases between. DNA of the CDR3: TGTGCCAGCAGGGGGGGGGCTTCGTATACGCAGTATTTT. Translated: CASRGGASYTQYF.

The rearrangement links TRBV7-3 to TRBJ2-5; 9 bases line up with TRBD2. The ends lost 8 bases at V and 4 bases at J; junction bases unmatched: 5. This CDR3 is built from 13 residues. From germline, CDR1 is SGHTA and CDR2 FQGTGA. DNA for the CDR3: TGTGCCAGCTCTAGCGGGATGGGAGAGACCCAGTACTTC. It specifies CASSSGMGETQYF.

This clone has more than one count but fewer than ten. This chain uses TRBV28 with TRBJ1-5; possibly TRBD1 for D (6 bases). The length of the CDR3 is 14 residues. CDR1 MDHEN and CDR2 SYDVKM come from the germline V gene. V lost 9 bases and J 2 bases, leaving 14 bases between the germline ends. Here the CDR3 reads CASNTGFGNQPQHF. For the CDR3, the DNA is TGTGCCAGTAATACAGGGTTTGGCAATCAGCCCCAGCATTTT.

The genes are TRBV7-3 and TRBJ2-7, with D perhaps TRBD2 (5 bases). CDR1 and CDR2 from the germline V gene are SGHTA and FQGTGA. V shed 4 bases and J shed 5 bases, with 21 bases lying between them. CDR3 length equals 16 residues. The CDR3 protein is CASSWQVLEGSDEQYF. The CDR3 coding sequence is TGTGCCAGCAGCTGGCAGGTCCTCGAGGGTTCGGACGAGCAGTACTTC. Full variable domain (outside the CDR3, taken from reference TRBV7-3 and TRBJ2-7): GAGVSQTPSNKVTEKGKYVELRCDPISGHTALYWYRQSLGQGPEFLIYFQGTGAADDSGLPNDRFFAVRPEGSVSTLKIQRTERGDSAVYLCASSWQVLEGSDEQYFGPGTRLTVT.

The rearrangement uses TRBV24-1 and TRBJ2-1, with a possible D match to TRBD2 (5 bases). Trimming pared 2 bases from V and 0 bases from J, leaving 13 bases between. The germline V gene encodes CDR1 KGHDR and CDR2 SFDVKD. CDR3 size: 17 residues. The CDR3, as DNA: TGTGCCACCAGTGATTCACCAGCGGTTAGCTCCTACAATGAGCAGTTCTTC. Amino acid sequence: CATSDSPAVSSYNEQFF.

This clone has just one count. This sample also contains other DNA sequences that code for the same CDR3. This rearrangement joins TRBV5-1 to TRBJ2-5, with D perhaps matching TRBD1 (6 bases). Deletions cut 4 bases from V and 1 base from J, with 8 bases between. Germline-derived CDR1 and CDR2 are SGHRS and YFSETQ. There are 13 residues in the CDR3. CDR3 in DNA: TGCGCCAGCAGCGGACAGAGCCAAGAGACCCAGTACTTC. It translates to CASSGQSQETQYF. Full variable domain (outside the CDR3, taken from reference TRBV5-1 and TRBJ2-5): KAGVTQTPRYLIKTRGQQVTLSCSPISGHRSVSWYQQTPGQGLQFLFEYFSETQRNKGNFPGRFSGRQFSNSRSEMNVSTLELGDSALYLCASSGQSQETQYFGPGTRLLVL.

The chain is built from TRBV4-1 and TRBJ1-1; 7 bases match TRBD1. CDR3 size: 15 residues. V shed 4 bases, J shed 5 bases, and the junction held 10 bases outside the gene matches. Germline-derived CDR1 and CDR2 are MGHRA and YSYEKL. The CDR3 protein is CASSRQGGIGTEAFF. In nucleotides, the CDR3 is TGCGCCAGCAGCCGGCAGGGGGGAATAGGGACTGAAGCTTTCTTT.

The rearrangement links TRBV15 to TRBJ2-1; D is ambiguous. The CDR3 covers 11 residues. V shed 3 bases and J shed 7 bases, with 4 bases lying between them. Germline assignment: CDR1 LNHNV and CDR2 YYDKDF (reference sequence). The CDR3 nucleotides are TGTGCCACCAGCAGGACTAATGAGCAGTTCTTC. Its translation is CATSRTNEQFF.

The rearrangement links TRBV2 to TRBJ1-5; D is unresolved. V gave up 7 bases and J gave up 1 base, with 5 bases separating them. The CDR3 length is 12 residues. CDR1 and CDR2 (germline): SNHLY, FYNNEI. The CDR3 region is CASTYSNQPQHF. The CDR3 coding sequence is TGTGCCAGCACCTACAGCAATCAGCCCCAGCATTTT.

The CDR3 spells CASSDGGSVDTQYF. The CDR3 DNA reads TGCGCCAGCAGTGACGGCGGGAGTGTGGATACGCAGTATTTT. The chain couples TRBV10-1 to TRBJ2-3, with 7 bases that match TRBD2. V shed 3 bases and J 6 bases; nucleotides not matched to a gene: 6. The CDR3 runs 14 residues. Germline lookup yields CDR1 WNHNN and CDR2 SYGVQD (reference sequence).

J is TRBJ2-7 and V is TRBV7-9, with D tentatively TRBD2 (7 bases). The CDR3 is 15 amino acids. Trimming took 5 bases from V and 0 from J, leaving 14 bases between them. The V gene's germline CDR1 is SEHNR and CDR2 FQNEAQ (reference sequence). CDR3 amino acids: CASSRGGLRSYEQYF. Written as DNA, the CDR3 is TGTGCCAGCAGCAGGGGGGGACTCCGCTCCTACGAGCAGTACTTC.

The rearrangement uses TRBV3-1 (or the pseudogene TRBV3-2) and TRBJ2-1; possibly TRBD2 for D (7 bases). CDR1 LGHDT and CDR2 YNNKEL come from the germline V gene (reference sequence). CDR3 size: 16 residues. Trimming took off 1 base at V and 2 bases at J, with 12 bases between the two ends. This CDR3 is CASSQAHGGPYNEQFF. The CDR3 DNA is TGTGCCAGCAGCCAAGCCCACGGGGGGCCCTACAATGAGCAGTTCTTC.

V usage is TRBV3-1 (or the pseudogene TRBV3-2) and J usage is TRBJ2-5, with D possibly being TRBD2 (7 bases). The germline V gene has CDR1 LGHDT and CDR2 YNNKEL (reference sequence). Trimming cost V 3 bases and J 4 bases, with 15 bases left between them. The CDR3 loop spans 15 amino acids. The CDR3 DNA is TGTGCCAGCAGCCAGGCCCGTAGGGGGGGAGAGACCCAGTACTTC. Protein product: CASSQARRGGETQYF.

The chain is built from TRBV9 and TRBJ1-2; D not resolved. The germline gives CDR1 SGDLS, CDR2 YYNGEE. V was shortened by 0 bases and J by 6 bases, with 12 bases between the two germline ends. The CDR3 consists of 14 residues. The CDR3 DNA reads TGTGCCAGCAGCGTAGCTGTCAGCCAGGATGGCTACACCTTC. Its translation is CASSVAVSQDGYTF.

This clone has just one count. CDR3 sequence reads: CASSTKAGTPEDSEQYF. The DNA of the CDR3 is TGTGCCAGCAGCACAAAAGCCGGGACTCCAGAAGACTCCGAGCAGTACTTC. This chain joins TRBV9 and TRBJ2-7, with D perhaps matching TRBD2 (6 bases). This CDR3 has 17 residues. V lost 4 bases and J lost 6, with 26 bases in between. Germline V gene sequence: CDR1 SGDLS, CDR2 YYNGEE.

This clone was seen a single time. The chain is built from TRBV10-3 and TRBJ2-1, with TRBD2 matching 7 bases. V shed 7 bases and J 0 bases; nucleotides not matched to a gene: 9. Germline V gives CDR1 ENHRY, CDR2 SYGVKD. The CDR3 extends over 16 amino acids. CDR3 DNA: TGTGCCATCATGGATGGCGGGAGAAGCTCCTACAATGAGCAGTTCTTC. Translating it yields CAIMDGGRSSYNEQFF.

This chain joins TRBV6-5 and TRBJ1-2, with 10 bases that match TRBD1. The CDR3 covers 14 residues. The V gene's germline CDR1 is MNHEY and CDR2 SVGAGI. Germline trimming cut 6 bases from V and 1 base from J; bases unmatched to any gene: 2. CDR3 nucleotides: TGTGCCAGCAGGGGACAGGGGAATAACTATGGCTACACCTTC. Its protein product is CASRGQGNNYGYTF.

This sequence joins TRBV12-3 or TRBV12-4 and TRBJ2-3; D might be TRBD1 (6 bases). Trimming shortened V by 7 bases and J by 3 bases, and 11 bases separated the two germline ends. The CDR3 extends over 13 amino acids. The CDR3 protein is CASKDRNTDTQYF. CDR3 bases: TGTGCCAGCAAAGACAGGAATACAGATACGCAGTATTTT.

This rearrangement joins TRBV3-1 (or the pseudogene TRBV3-2) to TRBJ2-3, with 8 bases aligning to TRBD2. V shed 1 base, J shed 0 bases, and the junction held 6 bases outside the gene matches. The CDR3 spans 17 residues. The germline CDR1 and CDR2 sequences are LGHDT and YNNKEL (reference sequence). The DNA of the CDR3 is TGTGCCAGCAGCCAAGCTTCGGGAGGGCGTAGCACAGATACGCAGTATTTT. Its protein is CASSQASGGRSTDTQYF.

In this sample, this clone turned up once. This rearrangement joins TRBV9 to TRBJ2-7; D unresolved. Trimming took off 0 bases at V and 2 bases at J, with 9 bases between the two ends. Germline V CDR1 and CDR2: SGDLS, YYNGEE. The CDR3 consists of 14 residues. As DNA, the CDR3 is TGTGCCAGCAGCGTAGATGCAGGAACCTACGAGCAGTACTTC. Amino acid sequence: CASSVDAGTYEQYF.

V and J are TRBV5-1 and TRBJ2-5; D unclear. CDR1 SGHRS and CDR2 YFSETQ come from the germline V gene. V was trimmed by 3 bases and J by 1 base, leaving 4 bases between them. The CDR3 length is 12 residues. In DNA, the CDR3 is TGCGCCAGCAGCTCGAGCCAAGAGACCCAGTACTTC. This encodes CASSSSQETQYF.

The genes are TRBV9 and TRBJ2-2; D call uncertain. V was clipped by 6 bases and J by 5 bases, with 5 bases between them. This CDR3 has 11 amino acids. From germline, CDR1 is SGDLS and CDR2 YYNGEE. DNA of the CDR3: TGTGCCAGCACGTCTACCGGGGAGCTGTTTTTT. The encoded protein is CASTSTGELFF.

This chain connects TRBV9 to TRBJ2-7; 10 bases are a match to TRBD2. Germline V gene lookup returns CDR1 SGDLS and CDR2 YYNGEE. The CDR3 spans 16 residues. J lost 8 bases, V lost 4 bases, and 15 bases had no gene match. CDR3 in amino acids: CASSTSKGLAGEQQYF. The CDR3 DNA follows: TGTGCCAGCAGCACCTCCAAGGGGCTAGCGGGAGAACAGCAGTACTTC.

The chain uses TRBV27 and TRBJ2-1; 12 bases line up with TRBD2. The trim removed 6 bases at V and 0 bases at J, leaving 0 bases unmatched. This CDR3 contains 15 residues. Looked up from germline, CDR1 is MNHEY and CDR2 is SMNVEV (reference sequence). The CDR3 protein is CASRLAGGSYNEQFF. In DNA form, the CDR3 reads TGTGCCAGCAGACTAGCGGGAGGCTCCTACAATGAGCAGTTCTTC.

V gene TRBV18 combines with J gene TRBJ2-7, with D possibly matching TRBD1 (7 bases). The V and J ends lost 3 bases and 4 bases respectively, with 19 bases between them. Germline assignment: CDR1 KGHSH and CDR2 LQKENI. The CDR3 sequence is 16 residues long. The CDR3 DNA is TGTGCCAGCTCACCTCCCACCCTGGCAGGGGGGTACGAGCAGTACTTC. Translated: CASSPPTLAGGYEQYF.